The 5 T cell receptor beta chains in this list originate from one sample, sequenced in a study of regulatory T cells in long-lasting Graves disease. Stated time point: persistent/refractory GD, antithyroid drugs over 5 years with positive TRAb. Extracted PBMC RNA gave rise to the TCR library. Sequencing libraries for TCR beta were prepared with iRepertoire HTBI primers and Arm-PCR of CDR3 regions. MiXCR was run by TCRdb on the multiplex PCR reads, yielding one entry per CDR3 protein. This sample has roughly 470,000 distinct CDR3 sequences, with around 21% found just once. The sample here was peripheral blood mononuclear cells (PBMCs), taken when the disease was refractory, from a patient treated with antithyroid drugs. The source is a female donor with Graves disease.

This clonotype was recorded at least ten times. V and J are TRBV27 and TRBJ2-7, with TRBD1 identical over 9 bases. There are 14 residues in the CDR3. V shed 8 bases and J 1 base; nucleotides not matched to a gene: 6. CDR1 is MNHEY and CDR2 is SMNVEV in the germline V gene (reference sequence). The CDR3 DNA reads TGTGCCAGCCATAGACAGGGGGGTTCCTACGAGCAGTACTTC. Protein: CASHRQGGSYEQYF.

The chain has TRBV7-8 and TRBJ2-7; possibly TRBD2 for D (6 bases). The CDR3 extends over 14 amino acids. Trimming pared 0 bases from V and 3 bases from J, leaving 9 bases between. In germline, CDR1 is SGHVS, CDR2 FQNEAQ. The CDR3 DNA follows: TGTGCCAGCAGCTTAGCGGAGGGCCACTACGAGCAGTACTTC. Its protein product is CASSLAEGHYEQYF.

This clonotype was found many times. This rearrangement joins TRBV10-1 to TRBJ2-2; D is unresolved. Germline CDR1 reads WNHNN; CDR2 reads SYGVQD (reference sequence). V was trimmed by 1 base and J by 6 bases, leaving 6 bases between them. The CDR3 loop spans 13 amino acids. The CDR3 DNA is TGCGCCAGCAGTGAGTTCGTTTCCGGGGAGCTGTTTTTT. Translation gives CASSEFVSGELFF.

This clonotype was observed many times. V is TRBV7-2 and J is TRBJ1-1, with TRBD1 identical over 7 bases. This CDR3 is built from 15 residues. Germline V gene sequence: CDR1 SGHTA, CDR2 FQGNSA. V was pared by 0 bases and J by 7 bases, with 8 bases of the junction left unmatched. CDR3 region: CASSLASTGVSEAFF. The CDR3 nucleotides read TGTGCCAGCAGCTTAGCCTCCACAGGGGTTAGTGAAGCTTTCTTT.

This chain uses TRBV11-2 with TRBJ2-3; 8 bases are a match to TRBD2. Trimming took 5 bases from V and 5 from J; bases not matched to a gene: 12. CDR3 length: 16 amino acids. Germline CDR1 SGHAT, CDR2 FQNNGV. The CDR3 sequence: CASSPMGGRLKDTQYF. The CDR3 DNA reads TGTGCCAGCAGCCCGATGGGCGGGAGGTTAAAAGATACGCAGTATTTT.